The rows below give T cell receptor beta chains drawn from one sample of a study of T-cell memory formation after mild COVID-19. TCRdb re-called the 5' RACE reads through MiXCR, storing one row per CDR3 protein. The profile shows 400,000 to 500,000 distinct CDR3 sequences, 20% to 25% of them singletons. Sequenced sample: PBMCs or a T cell subset sorted from them (not recorded which). These receptors were collected from an adult woman who had mild COVID-19 (a few samples of this study predate the infection). Cell type and time point are not known. Both conserved end residues are part of each CDR3. D genes are given only for firm matches. A clone size is listed for some rows: how often the clone was seen (once, few, many), or a class if it is expanded.

V gene,J gene,CDR3 length,D gene,clone size,CDR3 DNA,CDR3 protein
TRBV12-3/TRBV12-4,TRBJ1-3,14,NA,NA,TGTGCCAGCAGCAACCGACAGTCTGGAAACACCATATATTTT,CASSNRQSGNTIYF
TRBV18,TRBJ2-4,16,NA,NA,TGTGCCAGCTCACTCATGACACGGACAGCCAAAAACATTCAGTACTTC,CASSLMTRTAKNIQYF
TRBV7-9,TRBJ2-2,14,NA,NA,TGTCATACCCCCCCCCCGGTCGGGTCCGGGGAGCTGTTTTTT,CHTPPPVGSGELFF
TRBV9,TRBJ2-1,18,NA,few,TGTGCCAGCAGCGCGTCCCTCCAGGTAGGGACCTCCTACAATGAGCAGTTCTTC,CASSASLQVGTSYNEQFF
TRBV2,TRBJ2-5,14,NA,NA,TGTGCCACGTCTCAAAGGGGAAGGGGAGAGACCCAGTACTTC,CATSQRGRGETQYF
TRBV30,TRBJ1-6,17,NA,NA,TGTGCCTGGAATGGGGGTTCGAGGAGCTCCTATAATTCACCCCTCCACTTT,CAWNGGSRSSYNSPLHF
TRBV4-3,TRBJ2-7,17,NA,few,TGCGCCAGCAGCCAAGGGGCCCAGCGGCCCTGGGTCTACGAGCAGTACTTC,CASSQGAQRPWVYEQYF
TRBV6-5,TRBJ1-1,15,NA,NA,TGTGCCAGCAGTCCCTCAGGGTTTTGGGACACTGAAGCTTTCTTT,CASSPSGFWDTEAFF
TRBV12-3/TRBV12-4,TRBJ1-5,13,NA,many,TGTGCCAGCAGTTCCCAGATTAATCAGCCCCAGCATTTT,CASSSQINQPQHF
TRBV29-1,TRBJ2-7,13,NA,NA,TGCAGCGTTGAAGAAGGGCAGGGTGGAACCCAGTACTTC,CSVEEGQGGTQYF
TRBV7-2,TRBJ1-1,14,NA,NA,TGTGCCAGCAGCTTCAACCGTAAGAACACTGAAGCTTTCTTT,CASSFNRKNTEAFF
TRBV7-3,TRBJ2-5,13,NA,NA,TGTGCCAGCAGCCGGAGTGTTCAAGAGACCCAGTACTTC,CASSRSVQETQYF
TRBV20-1,TRBJ2-3,11,TRBD2,many,TGCAGCCTAGCGGACACAGATACGCAGTATTTT,CSLADTDTQYF
TRBV12-3/TRBV12-4,TRBJ2-3,14,NA,few,TGTGCCAGCAGTTTGGGCAGGGAAATTGATACGCAGTATTTT,CASSLGREIDTQYF
TRBV4-1,TRBJ2-3,14,NA,NA,TGCGCCAGCAGCCACAGGACTAACACAGATACGCAGTATTTT,CASSHRTNTDTQYF
TRBV6-6,TRBJ1-6,17,NA,NA,TGTGCCAGCAGTTACCCCTACAGGGATTCCTATAATTCACCCCTCCACTTT,CASSYPYRDSYNSPLHF
TRBV10-3,TRBJ1-1,13,NA,NA,TGTGCCATCAGTGAGAGGGGCACTCGAGAAGCTTTCTTT,CAISERGTREAFF
TRBV28,TRBJ2-7,14,NA,NA,TGTGCCAGCAGTTACGGACAGCCGGGGGACGAGCAGTACTTC,CASSYGQPGDEQYF
TRBV15,TRBJ2-7,13,TRBD1,few,TGTGCCACCAGCGTCGGGACAGACTACGAGCAGTACTTC,CATSVGTDYEQYF
TRBV10-3,TRBJ2-7,13,NA,many,TGTGCCATCAGTGAGTCAATGGGTTACGAGCAGTACTTC,CAISESMGYEQYF
TRBV24-1,TRBJ2-6,21,TRBD1,many,TGTGCCACCAGTGATATCCCCAACTACAGGGGTGAAAACTCTGGGGCCAACGTCCTGACTTTC,CATSDIPNYRGENSGANVLTF
TRBV7-2,TRBJ2-7,14,NA,NA,TGTGCCAGCAGCTCGGGTTTCGCTACTGGCGAGCAGTACTTC,CASSSGFATGEQYF
TRBV12-3/TRBV12-4,TRBJ2-2,15,NA,NA,TGTGCCAGCAGTTTAGCGCGCCCCCCCGGCGGGGAGCTGTTTTTT,CASSLARPPGGELFF
TRBV5-1,TRBJ2-7,16,TRBD1,NA,TGCGCCAGCAGCATCGCCGGGACAGGGGGACTTTACGAGCAGTACTTC,CASSIAGTGGLYEQYF
TRBV5-1,TRBJ2-7,15,NA,many,TGCGCCAGCAGCTTGGCCGGAACAGGGCAGGGCGAGCAGTACTTC,CASSLAGTGQGEQYF
TRBV10-3,TRBJ2-1,17,NA,NA,TGTGCCATCAGTGAGGTCTGGGACGGGACGGTTAACAATGAGCAGTTCTTC,CAISEVWDGTVNNEQFF
TRBV12-3/TRBV12-4,TRBJ1-2,15,NA,few,TGTGCCAGCAGTTTGAGGCAGTATACTAACTATGGCTACACCTTC,CASSLRQYTNYGYTF
TRBV6-5,TRBJ1-6,14,NA,NA,TGTGCCAGCAGTTACGGGCCTTATAATTCACCCCTCCACTTT,CASSYGPYNSPLHF
TRBV20-1,TRBJ1-2,15,NA,NA,TGCAGTGCTAGAGATTTAACAGCTTCCCACTATGGCTACACCTTC,CSARDLTASHYGYTF
TRBV11-2,TRBJ2-3,16,NA,few,TGTGCCAGCAGTCCCGGGCCAGGGGACCCCACAGATACGCAGTATTTT,CASSPGPGDPTDTQYF
TRBV9,TRBJ2-7,14,TRBD2,NA,TGTGCCAGCGGCCAGTCCGGGACTAGTTACGAGCAGTACTTC,CASGQSGTSYEQYF
TRBV6-5,TRBJ2-7,13,NA,NA,TGTGCCAGCAGTTACGCCAACAACTACGAGCAGTACTTC,CASSYANNYEQYF
TRBV5-1,TRBJ2-7,14,NA,few,TGCGCCAGCAGGTACCTTTCGAGTCCGGGGGAGCAGTACTTC,CASRYLSSPGEQYF
TRBV20-1,TRBJ2-7,15,TRBD2,NA,TGCAGTGCGGCCCCGGGACTAGCGGTTACCTACGAGCAGTACTTC,CSAAPGLAVTYEQYF
TRBV7-8,TRBJ1-2,15,NA,few,TGTGCCAGCAGCTTAGTTGGTTCCCTGAACTATGGCTACACCTTC,CASSLVGSLNYGYTF
TRBV9,TRBJ2-1,17,TRBD2,few,TGTGCCAGCAGCGTGTCCGGGACTAGCGGGAGGGCCGGTGAGCAGTTCTTC,CASSVSGTSGRAGEQFF
TRBV9,TRBJ2-5,15,TRBD2,NA,TGTGCCAGCAGCGTCGGCGGGGGGTTACAAGAGACCCAGTACTTC,CASSVGGGLQETQYF
TRBV30,TRBJ1-5,15,NA,NA,TGTGCCTGGAGTGGATTCCAGGGTGGGATTGCGCCCCAGCATTTT,CAWSGFQGGIAPQHF
TRBV19,TRBJ1-1,16,TRBD1,NA,TGTGCCAGTAGTATCAGGGGGGCAACGAGAGAGACTGAAGCTTTCTTT,CASSIRGATRETEAFF
TRBV7-2,TRBJ2-3,15,TRBD2,NA,TGTGCCAGCAGCTTCACTAGCGGGGGGAGAGATACGCAGTATTTT,CASSFTSGGRDTQYF
TRBV21-1,TRBJ2-7,15,NA,NA,TGTGCCAGCAGCAAAGAAGAGGGTCCTTCCTACGAGCAGTACTTC,CASSKEEGPSYEQYF
TRBV7-9,TRBJ2-1,17,TRBD2,NA,TGTGCCAGCAGCTTAAGTATTAGCGGGGGGGCGAACAATGAGCAGTTCTTC,CASSLSISGGANNEQFF
TRBV18,TRBJ2-1,16,TRBD1,NA,TGTGCCAGCTCACCACGGCAGGGGGAAGTAAACAATGAGCAGTTCTTC,CASSPRQGEVNNEQFF
TRBV2,TRBJ2-7,14,NA,NA,TGTGCCAGCAGTGTGGGGCCAGGGGTCTACGAGCAGTACTTC,CASSVGPGVYEQYF
TRBV15,TRBJ2-5,14,NA,NA,TGTGCCACCAGCCGCTCACGGGGGGCAGAGACCCAGTACTTC,CATSRSRGAETQYF
TRBV5-6,TRBJ2-1,14,NA,NA,TGTGCCAGCAGCCTAAGGGGGACTTTTAATGAGCAGTTCTTC,CASSLRGTFNEQFF